A selection of T cell receptor beta chains follows, all from one sample in a study of blood T cell repertoires in COVID-19. Sequencing was performed with immunoSEQ multiplex PCR; in TCRdb, only in-frame clones are kept and a portion is missing. The profile covers 230,000 or so clones, with 88% appearing a single time and roughly 2.7% taken by the ten largest. The sequencing input was PBMCs or T cells enriched from blood (not recorded which). Receptor source: a woman aged 25 to 45 who had recovered from COVID-19. CDR3s include the opening cysteine and the closing phenylalanine or tryptophan. The order of the fields is CDR3 DNA, CDR3 protein, clone size, J gene, D gene, V gene. D genes are given only for firm matches. The size field is filled for only some rows; it gives once, few, many or a size class.

TGTGCCAGCAGCCAAGGACAGCTTAATGAAAAACTGTTTTTT	CASSQGQLNEKLFF	.	TRBJ1-4	.	TRBV4-2
TGTGCCAGCAGCCAAGACAACCAGCCCCAGCATTTT	CASSQDNQPQHF	.	TRBJ1-5	.	TRBV16
TGCGCCAGCAGCCAGTTGCGGGGTAACACTGAAGCTTTCTTT	CASSQLRGNTEAFF	.	TRBJ1-1	.	TRBV4-3
TGCAGCGTGACTGCTGGTTGGGTCCCTGAAGCTTTCTTT	CSVTAGWVPEAFF	.	TRBJ1-1	.	TRBV29-1
TGCGCCAGCAGCATGGGACAGTTTAACACTGAAGCTTTCTTT	CASSMGQFNTEAFF	.	TRBJ1-1	TRBD1	TRBV5-1
TGTGCCAGCAGGACTGCGGGGAGCACAGATACGCAGTATTTT	CASRTAGSTDTQYF	.	TRBJ2-3	.	TRBV7-2
TGTGCCAGCAGCTCCCAGATTGACAGGGGGCTCTGGGGCTACACCTTC	CASSSQIDRGLWGYTF	.	TRBJ1-2	TRBD1	TRBV7-3
TGTGCCAGCAGCAACCGGGACAGGGGTGTCCAAGAGACCCAGTACTTC	CASSNRDRGVQETQYF	.	TRBJ2-5	TRBD1	TRBV5-4
TGTGCCAGTAGTATGGAGGTTTCAAACGAGCAGTACTTC	CASSMEVSNEQYF	.	TRBJ2-7	.	TRBV19
TGCGCCAGCAGCCACCGACTGCTAGCGGGGGGGGACGAGAAGTTCTTC	CASSHRLLAGGDEKFF	.	TRBJ2-1	TRBD2	TRBV4-3
TGCGCCAGCAGCTTGGGGGTGGATAGCGCCTTC	CASSLGVDSAF	.	TRBJ1-2	.	TRBV5-1
TGTGCCAGCAGCTTATCGGTCTCGGGTCGCTACACCTTC	CASSLSVSGRYTF	.	TRBJ1-2	.	TRBV7-2
TGTGCCAGCAGCTTGGGACTGATAAGTAATAGCAATCAGCCCCAGCATTTT	CASSLGLISNSNQPQHF	.	TRBJ1-5	.	TRBV5-6
TGTGCCAGCAGTTTGAGGGTGATGGGTGAAGCTTTCTTT	CASSLRVMGEAFF	.	TRBJ1-1	.	TRBV12-3/TRBV12-4
TGTGCCAGCAAGGGGTACGAGACCCAGTACTTC	CASKGYETQYF	.	TRBJ2-5	.	TRBV2
TGTGCCAGCACATACAGAACCAACACTGAAGCTTTCTTT	CASTYRTNTEAFF	.	TRBJ1-1	.	TRBV7-9
TGTGCCAGCAGTGAATCCGGGCAGCCCCAGCATTTT	CASSESGQPQHF	.	TRBJ1-5	.	TRBV2
TGCGCCAGCAGCTTATCTCCGGTCACTGAAGCTTTCTTT	CASSLSPVTEAFF	.	TRBJ1-1	.	TRBV5-1
TGTGCCAGCTCACGCCCCACACAGGCTCGCGGTTATGGCTACACCTTC	CASSRPTQARGYGYTF	.	TRBJ1-2	.	TRBV18
TGTGCCAGCAGCGCAACAGGGGGACCGACCACAGATACGCAGTATTTT	CASSATGGPTTDTQYF	once	TRBJ2-3	TRBD1	TRBV27
TGTGCCACCTTGGACAGGGTGATAGATGAGCAGTTCTTC	CATLDRVIDEQFF	.	TRBJ2-1	TRBD1	TRBV19
TGTGCCAGTAGCACCGGGGGGCAGGCAGATACGCAGTATTTT	CASSTGGQADTQYF	.	TRBJ2-3	.	TRBV4-2
TGCGCCAGCAGCTTGGGGGGCAGGGGGCCGGACGAGCAGTACTTC	CASSLGGRGPDEQYF	once	TRBJ2-7	TRBD1	TRBV5-1
TGTGCCAGCTCAGGCGTCGAGAGGAAACTGTTTTTT	CASSGVERKLFF	.	TRBJ1-4	.	TRBV18
TGTGCCAGCAGCGTGGGAAGGGGGATGGGGCTGAACACTGAAGCTTTCTTT	CASSVGRGMGLNTEAFF	.	TRBJ1-1	.	TRBV25-1
TGTGCCAGCAGTTTCATACGGGGGGGGCTCTACAATGAGCAGTTCTTC	CASSFIRGGLYNEQFF	.	TRBJ2-1	TRBD2	TRBV27
TGCGCCAGCAGCCAAGCCGCGGGGGGGGATCAGCCCCAGCATTTT	CASSQAAGGDQPQHF	.	TRBJ1-5	.	TRBV4-3
TGTGCCAGCTCACTGACAGGGGTTAGCACAGATACGCAGTATTTT	CASSLTGVSTDTQYF	.	TRBJ2-3	TRBD1	TRBV18
TGTGCCAGCAGCGAGATTGCGGGACAGCCAGGAAAGTTCTTC	CASSEIAGQPGKFF	once	TRBJ2-1	.	TRBV7-9
TGTGCCAGCAGTAGTACAGGGGAGCGTGAAAAACTGTTTTTT	CASSSTGEREKLFF	.	TRBJ1-4	TRBD1	TRBV6-5
TGTGCCAGCAGCCCCGGACTGACCCGATGGACCGGGGAGCTGTTTTTT	CASSPGLTRWTGELFF	.	TRBJ2-2	.	TRBV5-6
TGTGCCAGCAGTGCCGGGGGGGCAGGCACAGATACGCAGTATTTT	CASSAGGAGTDTQYF	once	TRBJ2-3	TRBD2	TRBV9
TGTGCCAGCAGTAAGGGGACAGGGGGCGCGTACGAGCAGTACTTC	CASSKGTGGAYEQYF	.	TRBJ2-7	TRBD1	TRBV11-3
TGTGCCAGCAGTTACTCGCTGCGGGGGGGCCGACCCCGCAGCACAGATACGCAGTATTTT	CASSYSLRGGRPRSTDTQYF	.	TRBJ2-3	TRBD2	TRBV6-2/TRBV6-3
TGTGCCAGCAGTGGTACAGGAATATATAGCAATCAGCCCCAGCATTTT	CASSGTGIYSNQPQHF	once	TRBJ1-5	.	TRBV6-1
TGTGCCAGCAGATCACAGGCTTTCTCTGGAAACACCATATATTTT	CASRSQAFSGNTIYF	once	TRBJ1-3	.	TRBV6-5
TGTGCCAGCAGTGAAGCCAAGACAGGGCGCACTGAAGCTTTCTTT	CASSEAKTGRTEAFF	few	TRBJ1-1	TRBD1	TRBV6-1
TGTGCCAGCAGACAACAGCGGGAAAACACAGATACGCAGTATTTT	CASRQQRENTDTQYF	.	TRBJ2-3	TRBD2	TRBV3-1/TRBV3-2